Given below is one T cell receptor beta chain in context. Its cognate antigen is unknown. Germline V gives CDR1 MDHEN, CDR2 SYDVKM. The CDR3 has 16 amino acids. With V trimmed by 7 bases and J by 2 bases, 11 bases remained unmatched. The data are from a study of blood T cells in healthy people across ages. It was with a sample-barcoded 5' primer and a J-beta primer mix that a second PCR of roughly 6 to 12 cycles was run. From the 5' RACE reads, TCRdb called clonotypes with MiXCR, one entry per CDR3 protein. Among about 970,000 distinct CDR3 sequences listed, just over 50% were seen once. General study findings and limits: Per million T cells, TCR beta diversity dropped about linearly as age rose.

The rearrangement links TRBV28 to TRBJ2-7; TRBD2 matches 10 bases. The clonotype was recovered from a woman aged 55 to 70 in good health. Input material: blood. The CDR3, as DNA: TGTGCCAGCACCGGGACTAGCGTCCAGGGAACCTACGAGCAGTACTTC. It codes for CASTGTSVQGTYEQYF.